This T cell receptor (beta chain) was captured by sequencing in a study of human T cells and chemical hapten exposure. The CDR3 extends over 17 amino acids. The germline CDR1 and CDR2 sequences are PRHDT and FYEKMQ (reference sequence). V was pared by 5 bases and J by 1 base, with 12 bases of the junction left unmatched. This clonotype was recorded a few times. The time point is: healthy volunteer bleed at 6 weeks. Unfractionated whole blood yielded the extracted total RNA. Separate cDNA molecules received unique molecular identifiers, which the library attached to them. Authors' data handling: Sample-level TCR yields exhibited a median of about 96,000, with a range of 23,224 to 690,600. TCRdb reanalysed the RACE reads using MiXCR and keeps one entry per CDR3 protein. The V and J calls shown here were made by TCRdb, not taken from the authors' results. The repertoire includes about 79,000 distinct CDR3 sequences, under 10% of them detected once, and over 1.5% sits in the top ten.

The genes are TRBV13 and TRBJ1-1; TRBD1 matches 8 bases. This TCR was recovered from a male donor in good health. Some clones in this sample may be carry-over from other donors' samples. Sequenced sample: whole blood. CDR3 sequence reads: CASSLASTGGWNTEAFF. CDR3 in DNA: TGTGCCAGCAGCCTCGCCTCAACAGGGGGTTGGAACACTGAAGCTTTCTTT. The full variable domain, with the rest looked up from reference TRBV13 and TRBJ1-1, is AAGVIQSPRHLIKEKRETATLKCYPIPRHDTVYWYQQGPGQDPQFLISFYEKMQSDKGSIPDRFSAQQFSDYHSELNMSSLELGDSALYFCASSLASTGGWNTEAFFGQGTRLTVV.